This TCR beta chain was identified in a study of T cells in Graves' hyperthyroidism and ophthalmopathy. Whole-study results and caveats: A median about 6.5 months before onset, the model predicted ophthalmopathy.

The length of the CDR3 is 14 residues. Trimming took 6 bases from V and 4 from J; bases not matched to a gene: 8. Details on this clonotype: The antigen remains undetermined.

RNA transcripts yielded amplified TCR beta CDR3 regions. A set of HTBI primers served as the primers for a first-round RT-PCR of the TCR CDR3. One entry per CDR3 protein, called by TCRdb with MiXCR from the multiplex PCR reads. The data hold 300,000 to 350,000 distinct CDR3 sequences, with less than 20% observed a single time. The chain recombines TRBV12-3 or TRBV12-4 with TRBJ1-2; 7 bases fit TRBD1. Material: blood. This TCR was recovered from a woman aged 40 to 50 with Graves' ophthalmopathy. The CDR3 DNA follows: TGTGCCAGCAGACTACTCTCAGGGGGCTATGGCTACACCTTC. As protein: CASRLLSGGYGYTF.